The T cell receptor (beta chain) described here comes from a study of graft-versus-host responses after intestinal transplantation. Looking at the study overall: The transplants performed in recipients were multivisceral, liver-intestinal, or isolated intestinal. Tacrolimus plus steroids were given to all recipients for roughly 3 years, preceded by anti-thymocyte globulin induction.

TCRdb's table, derived via immunoSEQ multiplex PCR, lists solely in-frame clones and lacks some. Of 4,800 or so clones listed, 72% are singletons. With 2 bases removed from V and 0 bases from J, the gap between germline ends came to 12 bases. The CDR3 covers 16 residues. Germline assignment: CDR1 MNHNY and CDR2 SVGAGI (reference sequence). This receptor was taken from a human patient who received an intestinal transplant, so some T cells may come from the graft donor. The V gene is TRBV6-6, the J gene TRBJ2-3, with D tentatively TRBD1 (5 bases). The source material was PBMCs, sampled less than 550 days after intestinal transplant. This CDR3 is CASSYVRQTSTDTQYF. CDR3 in DNA: TGTGCCAGCAGTTACGTCCGACAGACTAGCACAGATACGCAGTATTTT.